The sequence of this T cell receptor (beta chain) was determined in a study of CD8 T cells in ankylosing spondylitis. This clonotype was observed a handful of times. The antigen is unknown. The CDR3 has 13 amino acids. Trimming left V 1 base short and J 7 bases short, with 10 bases between. The V gene's germline CDR1 is LGHDT and CDR2 YNNKEL (reference sequence). Study results and limitations: Seven or eight highly homologous variants formed a TCR beta motif that appeared characteristic of ankylosing spondylitis blood. Within matched ankylosing spondylitis synovial fluid, disease-linked clones were reportedly significantly enriched.

Construction of TCR beta libraries was performed using quantitative 5'-RACE with molecular barcodes. TCRdb reprocessed the 5' RACE reads via MiXCR and lists one record per CDR3 protein. The top ten clones hold 13% of a sample with about 350,000 distinct CDR3 sequences, more than 20% of them seen once. The source material was blood, either unsorted or a sorted T cell fraction (not recorded which). This clonotype originated in a male donor with ankylosing spondylitis or in good health (not recorded which). V usage is TRBV3-1 and J usage is TRBJ1-2; D not resolved. Here the CDR3 reads CASSQVNHFGYTF. Written as DNA, the CDR3 is TGTGCCAGCAGCCAAGTTAATCACTTTGGCTACACCTTC.